This TCR beta chain was obtained from a study of Graves' ophthalmopathy and Graves' hyperthyroidism. This clonotype was recorded many times. TCR beta CDR3 regions were amplified from RNA transcripts. Amplification began with first-round RT-PCR using HTBI primers, then second-round multiplex PCR was performed. TCRdb recomputed calls from the multiplex PCR reads with MiXCR, one row per CDR3 protein. The table includes 300,000 to 400,000 distinct CDR3 sequences, 17% detected once. This CDR3 region has 18 residues. Germline V gene lookup returns CDR1 LNHDA and CDR2 SQIVND (reference sequence). Germline trimming cut 3 bases from V and 3 bases from J; bases unmatched to any gene: 12.

The sequenced sample consisted of peripheral blood. The chain links TRBV19 to TRBJ1-5; 9 bases fit TRBD1. The TCR originated in an adult woman with stable Graves' hyperthyroidism. CDR3 sequence (DNA): TGTGCCAGTAGTATCGGACAGGGGAAAAATGGCTTCAATCAGCCCCAGCATTTT. Its translation: CASSIGQGKNGFNQPQHF.